This T cell receptor beta chain stems from a study of cytomegalovirus exposure and HLA in healthy donors. About the research overall: Of 300 to 450 genotyped donors, roughly 81% clustered with self-reported Caucasian donors.

To note about this clone: Antigen: not known.

The CDR3 is made up of 12 amino acids. Germline-derived CDR1 and CDR2 are ENHRY and SYGVKD. V gave up 0 bases and J gave up 5 bases, with 5 bases separating them. Findings and caveats of the study: Analysis was carried out at a later point, and it linked a missense DCLRE1C variant to TCR beta V- and J-gene trimming. Associated with cytomegalovirus, according to the listing, were 150 to 200 TCR beta chains.

The PCR used 60 Vbeta and 13 Jbeta primers. Data came from immunoSEQ multiplex PCR; TCRdb stores just in-frame clones and leaves some out. The repertoire has about 95,000 clones, just under 80% of them found once; the top ten carry roughly 4%. The clonotype comes from a woman aged 40-49 years in good health and CMV-seropositive. The source material was PBMCs. This sequence joins TRBV10-3 and TRBJ2-7; unclear D gene. The CDR3 loop is CAISESTDEQYF. CDR3 in DNA: TGTGCCATCAGTGAGTCCACAGACGAGCAGTACTTC.